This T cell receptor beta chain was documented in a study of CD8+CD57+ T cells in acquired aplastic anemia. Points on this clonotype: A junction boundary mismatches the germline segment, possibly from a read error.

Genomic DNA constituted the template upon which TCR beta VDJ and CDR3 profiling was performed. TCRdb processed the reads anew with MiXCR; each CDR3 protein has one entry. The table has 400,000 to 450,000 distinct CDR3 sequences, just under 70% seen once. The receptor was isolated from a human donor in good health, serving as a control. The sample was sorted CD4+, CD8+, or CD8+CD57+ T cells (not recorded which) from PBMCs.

CDR3 sequence reads: CASSLGTEQETQNF. In DNA, the CDR3 is TGTGCCAGCAGCCTCGGGACGGAGCAAGAGACCCAGAACTTC. The chain employs TRBV7-2 and TRBJ2-5; TRBD1 or TRBD2 may be the D gene (5 bases each). The germline CDR1 and CDR2 sequences are SGHTA and FQGNSA. The CDR3 totals 14 residues.